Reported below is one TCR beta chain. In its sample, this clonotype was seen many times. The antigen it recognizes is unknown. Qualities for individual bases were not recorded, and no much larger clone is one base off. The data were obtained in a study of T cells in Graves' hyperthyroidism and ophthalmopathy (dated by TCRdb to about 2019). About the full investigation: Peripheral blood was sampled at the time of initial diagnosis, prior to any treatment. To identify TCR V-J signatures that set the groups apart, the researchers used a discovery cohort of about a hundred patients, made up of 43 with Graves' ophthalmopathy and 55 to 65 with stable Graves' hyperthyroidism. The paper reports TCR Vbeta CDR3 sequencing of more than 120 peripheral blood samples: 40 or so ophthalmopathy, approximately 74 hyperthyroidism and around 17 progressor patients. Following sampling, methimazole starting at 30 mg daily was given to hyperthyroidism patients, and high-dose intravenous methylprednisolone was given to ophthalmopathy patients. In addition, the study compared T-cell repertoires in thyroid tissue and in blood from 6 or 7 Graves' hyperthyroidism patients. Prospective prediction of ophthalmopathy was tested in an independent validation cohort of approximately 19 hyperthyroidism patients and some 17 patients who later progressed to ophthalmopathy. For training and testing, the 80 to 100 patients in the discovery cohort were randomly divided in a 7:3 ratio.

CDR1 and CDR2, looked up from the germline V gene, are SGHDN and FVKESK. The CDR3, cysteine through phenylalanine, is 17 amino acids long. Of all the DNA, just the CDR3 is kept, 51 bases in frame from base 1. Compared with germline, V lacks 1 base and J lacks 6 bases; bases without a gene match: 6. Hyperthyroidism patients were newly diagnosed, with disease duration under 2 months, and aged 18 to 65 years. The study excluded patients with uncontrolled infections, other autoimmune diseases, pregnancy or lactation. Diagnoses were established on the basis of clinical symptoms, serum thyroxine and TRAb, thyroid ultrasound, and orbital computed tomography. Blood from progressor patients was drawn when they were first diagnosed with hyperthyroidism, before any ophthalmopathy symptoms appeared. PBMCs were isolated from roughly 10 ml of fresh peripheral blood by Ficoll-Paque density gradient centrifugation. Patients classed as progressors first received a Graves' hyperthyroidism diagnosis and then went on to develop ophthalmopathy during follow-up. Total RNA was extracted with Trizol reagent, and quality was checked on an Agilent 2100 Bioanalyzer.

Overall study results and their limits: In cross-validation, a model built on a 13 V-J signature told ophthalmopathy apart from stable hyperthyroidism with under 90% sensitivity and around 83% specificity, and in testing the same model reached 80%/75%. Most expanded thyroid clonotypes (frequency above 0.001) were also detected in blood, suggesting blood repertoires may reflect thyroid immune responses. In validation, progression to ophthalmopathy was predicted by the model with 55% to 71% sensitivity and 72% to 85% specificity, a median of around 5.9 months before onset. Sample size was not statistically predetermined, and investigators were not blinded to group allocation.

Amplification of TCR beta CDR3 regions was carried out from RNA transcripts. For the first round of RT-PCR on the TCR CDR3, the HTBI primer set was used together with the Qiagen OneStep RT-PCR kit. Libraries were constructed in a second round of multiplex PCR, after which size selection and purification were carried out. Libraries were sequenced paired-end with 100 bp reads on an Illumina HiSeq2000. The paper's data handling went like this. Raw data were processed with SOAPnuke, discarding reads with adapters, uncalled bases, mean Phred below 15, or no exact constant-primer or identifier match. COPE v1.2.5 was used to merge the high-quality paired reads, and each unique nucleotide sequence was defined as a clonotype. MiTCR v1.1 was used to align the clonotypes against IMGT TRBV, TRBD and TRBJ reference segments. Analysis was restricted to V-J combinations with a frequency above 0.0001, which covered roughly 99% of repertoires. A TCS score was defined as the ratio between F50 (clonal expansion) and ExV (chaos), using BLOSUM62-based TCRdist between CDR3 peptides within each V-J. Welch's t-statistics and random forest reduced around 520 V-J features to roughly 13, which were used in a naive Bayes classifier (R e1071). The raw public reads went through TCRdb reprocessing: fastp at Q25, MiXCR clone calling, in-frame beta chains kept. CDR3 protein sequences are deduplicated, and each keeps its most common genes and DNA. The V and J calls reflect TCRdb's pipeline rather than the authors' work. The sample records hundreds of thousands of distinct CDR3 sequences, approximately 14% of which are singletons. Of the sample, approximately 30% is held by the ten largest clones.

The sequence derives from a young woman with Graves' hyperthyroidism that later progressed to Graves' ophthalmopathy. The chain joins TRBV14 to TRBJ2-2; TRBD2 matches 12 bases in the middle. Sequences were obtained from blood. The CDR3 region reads CASSQVLGLAGSGELFF. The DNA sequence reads TGTGCCAGCAGCCAAGTTCTCGGACTAGCGGGATCCGGGGAGCTGTTTTTT.